These T cell receptor beta chains were read from a single sample in a study of CD8 T cells in Susac syndrome. From the immunoSEQ multiplex PCR reads, TCRdb called clonotypes with MiXCR, one entry per CDR3 protein. Of 330,000 or so distinct CDR3 sequences in the sample, approximately 85% were seen once. The sequenced material came from CD8+ T cells from PBMCs. The receptors derive from a human donor with multiple sclerosis. Both conserved end residues are part of each CDR3. Size values are once, few and many counts, or a class for expanded clones, and some rows have none.

- TRBV7-6 CASRRNKGENTEAFF
- TRBV12-3/TRBV12-4 CASSLMWETYEQYF
few TRBV4-1 CASSQAGNTEAFF
- TRBV11-2 CASSLGQGVRNTEAFF
few TRBV7-2 CASSPLTASANYEQYF
once TRBV28 CASSFKLAGPDAYEQYF
- TRBV12-3/TRBV12-4 CASSLLRVAGKETQYF
few TRBV9 CASSVGQNTYEQYF
- TRBV11-2 CASSLGMVGERGNQPQHF
once TRBV27 CASSWEQGARGSYEQYF
- TRBV9 CASSVTGTSDYEQYF
- TRBV27 CASSSAWEAPPLYTDTQYF
- TRBV5-6 CASTSDGNTEAFF
- TRBV28 CASSKTSGSFYNEQFF
- TRBV24-1 CATSDLAGAGGELFF